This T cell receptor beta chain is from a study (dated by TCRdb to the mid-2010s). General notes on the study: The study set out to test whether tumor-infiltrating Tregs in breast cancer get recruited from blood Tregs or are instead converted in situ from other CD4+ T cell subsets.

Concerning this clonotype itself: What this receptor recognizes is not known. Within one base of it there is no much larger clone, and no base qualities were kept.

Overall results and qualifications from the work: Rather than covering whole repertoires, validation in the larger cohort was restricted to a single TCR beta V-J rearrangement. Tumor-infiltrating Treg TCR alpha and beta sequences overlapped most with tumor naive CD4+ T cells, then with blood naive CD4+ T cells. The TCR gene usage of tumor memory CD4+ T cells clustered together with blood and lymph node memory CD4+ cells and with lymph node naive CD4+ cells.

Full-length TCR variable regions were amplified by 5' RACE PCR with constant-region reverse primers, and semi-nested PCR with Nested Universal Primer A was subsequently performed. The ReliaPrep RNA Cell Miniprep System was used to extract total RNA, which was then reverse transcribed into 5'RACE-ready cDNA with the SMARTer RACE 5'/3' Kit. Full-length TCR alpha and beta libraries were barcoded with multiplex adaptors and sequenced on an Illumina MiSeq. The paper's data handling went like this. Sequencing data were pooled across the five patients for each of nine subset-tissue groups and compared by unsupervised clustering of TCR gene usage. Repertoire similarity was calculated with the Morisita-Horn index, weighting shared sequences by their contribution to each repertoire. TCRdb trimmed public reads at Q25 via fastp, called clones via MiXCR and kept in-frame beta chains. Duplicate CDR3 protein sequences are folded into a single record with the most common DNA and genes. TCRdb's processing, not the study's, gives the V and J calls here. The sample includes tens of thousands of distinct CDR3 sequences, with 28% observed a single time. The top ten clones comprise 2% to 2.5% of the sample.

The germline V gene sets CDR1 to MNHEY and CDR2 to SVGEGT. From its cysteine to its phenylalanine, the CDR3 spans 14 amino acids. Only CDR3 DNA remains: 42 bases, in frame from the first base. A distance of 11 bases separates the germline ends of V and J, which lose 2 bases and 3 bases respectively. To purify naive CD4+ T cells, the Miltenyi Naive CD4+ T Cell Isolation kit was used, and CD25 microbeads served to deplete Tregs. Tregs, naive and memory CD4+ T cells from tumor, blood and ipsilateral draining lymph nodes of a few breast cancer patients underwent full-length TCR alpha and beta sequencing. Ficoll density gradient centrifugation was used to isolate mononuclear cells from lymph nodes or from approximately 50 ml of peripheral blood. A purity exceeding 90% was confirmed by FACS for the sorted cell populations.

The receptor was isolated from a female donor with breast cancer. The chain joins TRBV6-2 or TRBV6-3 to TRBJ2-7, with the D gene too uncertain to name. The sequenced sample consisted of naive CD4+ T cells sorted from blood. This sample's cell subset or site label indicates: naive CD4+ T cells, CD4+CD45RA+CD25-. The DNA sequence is TGTGCCAGCAGTTACCTCCCTCACGACTACGAGCAGTACTTC. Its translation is CASSYLPHDYEQYF.